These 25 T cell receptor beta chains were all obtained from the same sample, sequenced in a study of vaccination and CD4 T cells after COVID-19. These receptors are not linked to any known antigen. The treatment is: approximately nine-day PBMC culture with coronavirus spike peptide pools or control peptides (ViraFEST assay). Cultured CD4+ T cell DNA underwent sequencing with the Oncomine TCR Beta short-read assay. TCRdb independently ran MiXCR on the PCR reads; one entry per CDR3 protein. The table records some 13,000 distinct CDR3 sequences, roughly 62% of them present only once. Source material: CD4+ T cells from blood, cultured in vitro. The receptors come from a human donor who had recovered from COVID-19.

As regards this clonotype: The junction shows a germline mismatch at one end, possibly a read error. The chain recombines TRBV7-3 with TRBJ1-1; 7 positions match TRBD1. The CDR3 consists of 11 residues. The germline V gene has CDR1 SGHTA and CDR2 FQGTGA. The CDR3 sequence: CASRRDSEAFF. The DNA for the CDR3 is TGCGCCAGCAGACGGGACAGTGAAGCTTTCTTT.

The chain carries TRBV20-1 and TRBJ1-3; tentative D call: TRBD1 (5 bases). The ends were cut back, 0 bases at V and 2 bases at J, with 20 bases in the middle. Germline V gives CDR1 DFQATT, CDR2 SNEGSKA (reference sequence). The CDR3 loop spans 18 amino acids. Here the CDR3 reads CSARDPGLRPETGNTIYF. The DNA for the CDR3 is TGCAGTGCTAGAGATCCGGGACTGCGACCCGAAACTGGAAACACCATATATTTT.

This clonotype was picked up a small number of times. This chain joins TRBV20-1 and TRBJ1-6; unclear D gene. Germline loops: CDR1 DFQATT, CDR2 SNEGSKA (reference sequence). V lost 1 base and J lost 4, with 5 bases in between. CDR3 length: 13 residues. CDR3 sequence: CSARGRYNSPLHF. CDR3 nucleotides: TGCAGTGCTAGAGGACGTTATAATTCACCCCTCCACTTT.

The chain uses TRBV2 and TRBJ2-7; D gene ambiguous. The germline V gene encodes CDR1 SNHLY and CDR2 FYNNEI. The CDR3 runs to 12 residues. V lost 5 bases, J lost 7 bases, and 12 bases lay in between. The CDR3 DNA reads TGTGCCAGCAGTAGTCCAGGCAAAGAGCAGTACTTC. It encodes CASSSPGKEQYF.

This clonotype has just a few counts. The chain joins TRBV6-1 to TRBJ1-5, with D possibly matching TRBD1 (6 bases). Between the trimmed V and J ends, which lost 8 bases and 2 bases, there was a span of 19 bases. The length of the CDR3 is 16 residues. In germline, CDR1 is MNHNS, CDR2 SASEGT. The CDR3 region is CASYPGAGAGNQPQHF. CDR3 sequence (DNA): TGTGCCAGCTACCCTGGCGCAGGGGCGGGCAATCAGCCCCAGCATTTT.

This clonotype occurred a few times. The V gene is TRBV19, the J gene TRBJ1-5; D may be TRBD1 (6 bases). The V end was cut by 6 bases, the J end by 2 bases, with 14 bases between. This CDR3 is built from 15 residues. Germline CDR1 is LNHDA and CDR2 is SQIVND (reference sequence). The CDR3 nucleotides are TGTGCCAGTAGAGACAAGGGGGGCCGCAATCAGCCCCAGCATTTT. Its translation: CASRDKGGRNQPQHF.

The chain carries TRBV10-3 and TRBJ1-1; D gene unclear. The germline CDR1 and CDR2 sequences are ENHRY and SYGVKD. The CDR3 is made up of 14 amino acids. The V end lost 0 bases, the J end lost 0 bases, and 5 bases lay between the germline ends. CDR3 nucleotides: TGTGCCATCAGTGAGTCTTATATGAACACTGAAGCTTTCTTT. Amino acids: CAISESYMNTEAFF.

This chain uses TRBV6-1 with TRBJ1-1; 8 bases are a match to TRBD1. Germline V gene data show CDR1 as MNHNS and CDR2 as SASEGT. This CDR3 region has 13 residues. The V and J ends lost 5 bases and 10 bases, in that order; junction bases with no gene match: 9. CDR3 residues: CASSPDRGGSAFF. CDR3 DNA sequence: TGTGCCAGCAGTCCCGACAGGGGAGGTTCAGCTTTCTTT.

CDR3 DNA: TGTGCCAGCAGTGTTCAGATGAGCACCGGGGAGCTGTTTTTT. Amino acid sequence: CASSVQMSTGELFF. This chain links TRBV6-1 with TRBJ2-2; D gene uncertain. Germline CDR1 reads MNHNS; CDR2 reads SASEGT. The CDR3 has 14 residues. Trimming took off 4 bases at V and 4 bases at J, with 10 bases between the two ends.

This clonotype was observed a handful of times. CDR3 amino acids: CASSITSGGELFF. The CDR3 DNA follows: TGTGCCAGCAGCATAACTAGCGGCGGGGAGCTGTTTTTT. The chain links TRBV12-3 or TRBV12-4 to TRBJ2-2, with 8 positions matching TRBD2. The CDR3 has 13 amino acids. The V and J ends lost 6 bases and 7 bases, in that order; junction bases with no gene match: 4.

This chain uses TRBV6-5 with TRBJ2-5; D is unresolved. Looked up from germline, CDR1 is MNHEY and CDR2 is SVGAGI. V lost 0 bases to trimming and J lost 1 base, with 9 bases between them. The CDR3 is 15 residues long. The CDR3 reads CASSYSFGSQETQYF. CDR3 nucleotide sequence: TGTGCCAGCAGTTACTCTTTCGGCAGCCAAGAGACCCAGTACTTC.

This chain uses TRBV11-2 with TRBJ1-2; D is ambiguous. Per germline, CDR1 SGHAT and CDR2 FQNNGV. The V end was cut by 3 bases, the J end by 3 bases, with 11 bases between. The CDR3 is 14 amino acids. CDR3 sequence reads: CASSLGRTDYGYTF. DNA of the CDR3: TGTGCCAGCAGCTTGGGTAGGACGGACTATGGCTACACCTTC.

The CDR3 region is CASSARDRPSNEQFF. The CDR3 region has the DNA TGTGCCAGCAGCGCCCGGGACAGGCCCTCCAATGAGCAGTTCTTC. The rearrangement uses TRBV21-1 and TRBJ2-1; the table's D call of TRBD1 was not tested on the DNA. TRBV21-1 constitutes a pseudogene. This CDR3 comprises 15 residues.

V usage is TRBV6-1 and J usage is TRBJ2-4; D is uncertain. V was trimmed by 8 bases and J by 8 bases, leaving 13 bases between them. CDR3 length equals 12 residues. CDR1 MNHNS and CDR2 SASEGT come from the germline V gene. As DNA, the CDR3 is TGTGCCAGCTCTAGTAGGATAGACATTCAGTACTTC. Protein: CASSSRIDIQYF.

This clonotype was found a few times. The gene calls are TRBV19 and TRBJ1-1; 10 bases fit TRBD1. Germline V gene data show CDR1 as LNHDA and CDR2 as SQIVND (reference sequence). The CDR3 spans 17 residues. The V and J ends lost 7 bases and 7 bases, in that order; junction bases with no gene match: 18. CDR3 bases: TGTGCCAGTACCCCCGCGGGACAGGGGTTTCTTGGCAGTGAAGCTTTCTTT. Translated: CASTPAGQGFLGSEAFF.

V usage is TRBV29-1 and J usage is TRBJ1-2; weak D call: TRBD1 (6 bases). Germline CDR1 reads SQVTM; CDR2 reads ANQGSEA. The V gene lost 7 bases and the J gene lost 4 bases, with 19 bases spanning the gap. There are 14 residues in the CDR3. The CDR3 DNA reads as TGCAGCGCGGAACTAGGTAGGGGGATCTATGGCTACACCTTC. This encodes CSAELGRGIYGYTF.

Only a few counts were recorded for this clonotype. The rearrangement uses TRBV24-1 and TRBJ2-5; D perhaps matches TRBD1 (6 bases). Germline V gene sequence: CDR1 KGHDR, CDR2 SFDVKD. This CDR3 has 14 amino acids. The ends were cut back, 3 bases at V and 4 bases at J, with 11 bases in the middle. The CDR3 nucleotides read TGTGCCACCAGTGATCAGACAGGTGGAGAGACCCAGTACTTC. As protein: CATSDQTGGETQYF.

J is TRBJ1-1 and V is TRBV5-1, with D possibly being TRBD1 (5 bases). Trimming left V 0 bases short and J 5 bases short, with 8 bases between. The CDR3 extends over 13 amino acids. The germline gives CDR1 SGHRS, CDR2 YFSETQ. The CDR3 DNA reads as TGCGCCAGCAGCTTGGCGGAGGGGACTGAAGCTTTCTTT. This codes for CASSLAEGTEAFF.

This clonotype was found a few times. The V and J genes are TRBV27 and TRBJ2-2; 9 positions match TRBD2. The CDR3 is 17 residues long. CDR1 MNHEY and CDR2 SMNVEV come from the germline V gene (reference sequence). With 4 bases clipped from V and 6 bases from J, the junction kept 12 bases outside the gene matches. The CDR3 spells CASSSFPSGRMAGELFF. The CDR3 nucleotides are TGTGCCAGCAGTTCTTTCCCCAGCGGGAGGATGGCCGGGGAGCTGTTTTTT.

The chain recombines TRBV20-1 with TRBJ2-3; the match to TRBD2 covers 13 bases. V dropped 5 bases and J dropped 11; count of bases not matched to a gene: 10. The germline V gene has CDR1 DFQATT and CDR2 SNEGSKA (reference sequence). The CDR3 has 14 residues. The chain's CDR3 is CSAPGTSGAWVQYF. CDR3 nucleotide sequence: TGCAGTGCTCCCGGGACTAGCGGGGCCTGGGTGCAGTATTTT.

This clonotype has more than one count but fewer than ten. The CDR3 protein is CASSIEGLIGELFF. The CDR3 nucleotides read TGTGCCAGCAGTATAGAGGGGTTAATCGGGGAGCTGTTTTTT. The rearrangement uses TRBV6-1 and TRBJ2-2; either TRBD1 or TRBD2 may supply D (5 bases each). Trimming shortened V by 5 bases and J by 7 bases, and 14 bases separated the two germline ends. The length of the CDR3 is 14 residues. Germline V CDR1 and CDR2: MNHNS, SASEGT.

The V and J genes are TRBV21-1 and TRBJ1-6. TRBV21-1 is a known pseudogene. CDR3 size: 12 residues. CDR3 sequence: CASSNWRTPLHF. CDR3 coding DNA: TGTGCCAGCAGCAACTGGAGGACACCCCTCCACTTT.

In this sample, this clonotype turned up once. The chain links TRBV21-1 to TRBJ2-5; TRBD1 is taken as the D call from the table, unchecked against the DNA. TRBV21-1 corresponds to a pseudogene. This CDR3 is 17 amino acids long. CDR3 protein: CASSKGTGFLYQETQYF. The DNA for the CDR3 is TGTGCCAGCAGCAAAGGGACAGGTTTCTTGTATCAAGAGACCCAGTACTTC.

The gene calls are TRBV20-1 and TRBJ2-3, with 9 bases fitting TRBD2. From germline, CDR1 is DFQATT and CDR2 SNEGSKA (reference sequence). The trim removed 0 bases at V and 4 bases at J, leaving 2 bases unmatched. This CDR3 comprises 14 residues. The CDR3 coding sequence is TGCAGTGCTAGAGAGGGCGGGAGGGCAGATACGCAGTATTTT. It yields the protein CSAREGGRADTQYF.

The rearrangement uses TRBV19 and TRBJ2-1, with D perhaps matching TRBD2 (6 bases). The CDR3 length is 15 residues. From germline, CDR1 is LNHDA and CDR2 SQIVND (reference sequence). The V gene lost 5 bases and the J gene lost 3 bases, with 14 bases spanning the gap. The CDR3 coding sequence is TGTGCCAGTAGTTCGCGGGAATTTGGCTACAATGAGCAGTTCTTC. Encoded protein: CASSSREFGYNEQFF.